This T cell receptor (beta chain) comes out of a study of blood T cells in healthy people across ages (dated by TCRdb to the mid-2010s). Regarding the study in general: In model experiments, template switching captured roughly one uniquely barcoded TCR beta cDNA molecule for every two T cells. To track age-related changes in TCR beta repertoire diversity, the study relied on deep sequencing normalized with unique cDNA molecular identifiers. Four age groups were formed from the donors: young (average about 15 years), middle-aged (approximately 40), aged (approximately 60) and long-lived (about 80). Donors of different ages were randomly distributed across sequencing lanes to avoid experimental bias. The study analyzed two additional independent replicas of 1 million unique cDNA reads from the same blood draw for two donors, one aged 18 to 29 and one aged 80 or older. Results and caveats for the whole study, not just this receptor: Donor CMV infection status was unknown, potentially confounding age-related changes in expanded clonotypes. Compared with the aged group, more naive CD4+ T cells, fewer expanded clones and increased TCR diversity were shown by the long-lived group, suggesting age selection. As age increased, observed TCR beta diversity per million T cells dropped in a roughly linear way, and a significant reduction was already evident by age about 36. Estimates of total diversity based on one million sequenced T cells were regarded as lower bounds and as underestimates. The percentage of naive T cells measured by flow cytometry correlated strongly with observed TCR beta diversity. Because profiling used bulk unsorted PBMCs, naive and antigen-experienced compartments could not be compared conclusively.

The 40 or so donors, aged about 6 to 95 years, were systemically healthy Caucasian individuals from Russia. Around 9.8 milliliters of peripheral blood were collected from each donor into EDTA-treated Vacutainer tubes. PBMCs were isolated by Ficoll-Paque density-gradient centrifugation, with at least 6 million obtained per sample. Total RNA, at least 6 micrograms per sample, was extracted from PBMCs with Trizol reagent. Naive CD45RAhigh/CD27high T cell percentages were measured by flow cytometry on a PBMC aliquot from every donor. V trim: 5 bases; J trim: 2 bases; unmatched bases: 9. Counted from cysteine to phenylalanine, this CDR3 has 15 amino acids. Of all the DNA, just the CDR3 is kept, 45 bases in frame from base 1. Comment on this clonotype: What antigen it recognizes has not been identified. No per-base quality is available; no much larger clone lies one base away.

The method behind the library was 5' RACE. Data came from an Illumina HiSeq 2500. A second PCR of about 7 to 12 cycles was run with a J-beta primer mix and a sample-barcoded 5' primer. A template-switch 5' adaptor carrying 12 random nucleotides introduced a unique molecular identifier onto each TCR beta cDNA molecule. At least 2.5 million CDR3-containing paired-end reads were obtained from each sample. All of the RNA was converted into first-strand cDNA using the Mint cDNA synthesis kit, with a TRBC-specific oligonucleotide serving as the primer. All cDNA was treated with uracil-DNA glycosylase and then went through a first 18-cycle PCR with the universal primers M1SS and BC2_uni_R. The authors processed their data as follows. For normalization, 1 million high-quality reads, each with a distinct molecular identifier, were randomly selected from each sample. Reads sharing molecular identifiers were discarded rather than binned into consensus sequences. MiTCR, run with a Q25 quality threshold and the strictest error-elimination algorithm, handled CDR3 identification, clonotype clustering and error correction. A nonparametric unseen species model with Euler transformation was used to estimate lower-bound total TCR beta diversity. Using fastp at Q25 and MiXCR, TCRdb reprocessed the public reads and kept productive beta chains. Rows are unified per CDR3 protein, each entry keeping the most common DNA and genes. TCRdb, not the original authors, processed these V and J calls. The sample records about 780,000 distinct CDR3 sequences, less than 60% of which are singletons. The ten largest account for approximately 18% of the sample.

The clonotype originates from an elderly man in good health. Specimen: blood. The sequence joins TRBV12-3 or TRBV12-4 to TRBJ2-7, with TRBD1 matching 7 junction bases. CDR3 region: CASSRQGLATYEQYF. The DNA sequence is TGTGCCAGCAGTCGACAGGGTTTGGCGACCTACGAGCAGTACTTC.